The 22 T cell receptor beta chains presented below share a single source sample, sequenced in a study of blood T cell repertoires in COVID-19. Generated by immunoSEQ multiplex PCR, the TCRdb table keeps only in-frame clones and is missing some. The sample has fewer than 300,000 clones, approximately 90% seen once. Specimen: PBMCs or T cells enriched from blood (not recorded which). The receptors stem from a woman in her thirties or forties with acute COVID-19.

The V and J genes are TRBV6-5 and TRBJ2-7; 8 nucleotides agree with TRBD2. The CDR3 spans 15 residues. The germline CDR1 and CDR2 sequences are MNHEY and SVGAGI. J was trimmed by 2 bases and V by 6 bases; bases with no gene match: 9. CDR3 amino acids: CASSLQSGSAYEQYF. For the CDR3, the DNA is TGTGCCAGCAGCTTACAAAGCGGGAGTGCCTACGAGCAGTACTTC.

The CDR3 reads CASSHSGVAFF. The CDR3 nucleotides read TGTGCCAGCAGCCATTCGGGGGTGGCTTTCTTT. This sequence joins TRBV3-1 (or the pseudogene TRBV3-2) and TRBJ1-1, with D tentatively TRBD1 (5 bases). This CDR3 has 11 residues. Germline CDR1 and CDR2: LGHDT and YNNKEL (reference sequence). With 3 bases removed from V and 11 bases from J, the gap between germline ends came to 10 bases.

V gene TRBV6-5 combines with J gene TRBJ1-6, with TRBD1 matching over 7 bases. The CDR3 totals 14 residues. V lost 7 bases to trimming and J lost 7 bases; unmatched junction nucleotides: 7. Germline CDR1 MNHEY, CDR2 SVGAGI. CDR3 in amino acids: CASTPGTANSPLHF. CDR3 in DNA: TGTGCCAGCACTCCCGGGACAGCGAATTCACCCCTCCACTTT.

Here the CDR3 reads CASSRGTSGYSYEQYF. The DNA of the CDR3 is TGTGCCAGCAGCCGAGGGACTAGCGGATATTCCTACGAGCAGTACTTC. The chain has TRBV7-9 and TRBJ2-7, with 11 nucleotides matching TRBD2. Germline CDR1 is SEHNR and CDR2 is FQNEAQ (reference sequence). CDR3 length: 16 residues. V trimming: 5 bases; J trimming: 1 base; junction bases outside the gene matches: 7.

The J gene is TRBJ1-4, the V gene TRBV5-1; possible D gene TRBD1, 6 bases. The CDR3 covers 15 residues. Germline CDR1 reads SGHRS; CDR2 reads YFSETQ. Deletions cut 0 bases from V and 5 bases from J, with 11 bases between. Here the CDR3 reads CASSLETGVNEKLFF. CDR3 bases: TGCGCCAGCAGCTTGGAGACAGGAGTCAATGAAAAACTGTTTTTT.

The chain couples TRBV28 to TRBJ2-5; 7 bases are a match to TRBD1. V lost 10 bases to trimming and J lost 2 bases; unmatched junction nucleotides: 7. CDR3 size: 13 residues. CDR1 is MDHEN and CDR2 is SYDVKM in the germline V gene. This chain's CDR3 is CATITGVQETQYF. The CDR3 bases are TGTGCCACTATTACAGGGGTACAAGAGACCCAGTACTTC.

This clone has only one observation. V and J are TRBV5-4 and TRBJ1-6, with TRBD1 identical over 9 bases. The trim removed 4 bases at V and 5 bases at J, leaving 7 bases unmatched. Germline V gene lookup returns CDR1 SGHNT and CDR2 YYREEE (reference sequence). The CDR3 totals 16 residues. This chain's CDR3 is CASSRPGQGDNSPLHF. CDR3 nucleotides: TGTGCCAGCAGCCGACCGGGACAGGGAGATAATTCACCCCTCCACTTT.

CDR3 sequence (DNA): TGTGCCAGCAGCCCCACCCTGACAGTTAATGGCTACACCTTC. Amino acids: CASSPTLTVNGYTF. The chain couples TRBV28 to TRBJ1-2; TRBD1 is a possible D gene (5 bases). The V and J ends lost 6 bases and 6 bases respectively, with 17 bases between them. Germline CDR1 MDHEN, CDR2 SYDVKM. CDR3 length: 14 residues.

J is TRBJ2-5 and V is TRBV27; 11 bases align to TRBD2. Germline lookup yields CDR1 MNHEY and CDR2 SMNVEV (reference sequence). J was trimmed by 4 bases and V by 6 bases; bases with no gene match: 10. The CDR3 extends over 16 amino acids. As DNA, the CDR3 is TGTGCCAGCAGCCCGGGGACTAGCGGAAACCCAGAGACCCAGTACTTC. Protein product: CASSPGTSGNPETQYF.

The chain joins TRBV30 to TRBJ2-7; 9 bases match TRBD1. This CDR3 spans 13 amino acids. Germline CDR1 GTSNPN, CDR2 SVGIG (reference sequence). The DNA for the CDR3 is TGTTCCGCGACAGGGGGAAATATCTACGAGCAGTACTTC. This gives the protein CSATGGNIYEQYF.

The rearrangement joins TRBV19 to TRBJ1-2; no clear D gene. Germline V gene lookup returns CDR1 LNHDA and CDR2 SQIVND (reference sequence). Trimming took 3 bases from V and 4 from J, leaving 15 bases between them. The CDR3 is 15 amino acids. CDR3 residues: CASSIGGHRGYGYTF. The CDR3, as DNA: TGTGCCAGTAGTATTGGAGGCCACCGTGGCTATGGCTACACCTTC. Full variable domain (outside the CDR3, taken from reference TRBV19 and TRBJ1-2): DGGITQSPKYLFRKEGQNVTLSCEQNLNHDAMYWYRQDPGQGLRLIYYSQIVNDFQKGDIAEGYSVSREKKESFPLTVTSAQKNPTAFYLCASSIGGHRGYGYTFGSGTRLTVV.

The chain joins TRBV5-6 to TRBJ1-1, with 7 positions matching TRBD1. V shed 4 bases, J shed 8 bases, and the junction held 5 bases outside the gene matches. Germline CDR1 reads SGHDT; CDR2 reads YYEEEE. The CDR3 is 12 amino acids. CDR3 nucleotides: TGTGCCAGCAGCACGGGGACAGCGGAAGCTTTCTTT. It translates to CASSTGTAEAFF.

This clone was seen only a few times. The genes are TRBV6-6 and TRBJ1-1, with D perhaps matching TRBD1 (5 bases). Germline assignment: CDR1 MNHNY and CDR2 SVGAGI (reference sequence). The CDR3 totals 15 residues. Between the trimmed V and J ends, which lost 0 bases and 4 bases, there was a span of 12 bases. CDR3 region: CASSYSTLGGTEAFF. Written as DNA, the CDR3 is TGTGCCAGCAGTTACTCGACCTTGGGGGGCACTGAAGCTTTCTTT.

The chain combines TRBV3-1 (or the pseudogene TRBV3-2) with TRBJ2-1, with 7 bases that match TRBD2. V lost 4 bases, J lost 6 bases, and 9 bases stayed unmatched. The germline CDR1 and CDR2 sequences are LGHDT and YNNKEL (reference sequence). The CDR3 has 15 residues. The CDR3 nucleotides read TGTGCCAGCAGCCCCTGGGGGGGGAGCGGCAATGAGCAGTTCTTC. Its protein is CASSPWGGSGNEQFF.

This chain joins TRBV11-3 and TRBJ2-5; D gene unclear. The CDR3 runs to 13 residues. V was clipped by 4 bases and J by 1 base, with 7 bases between them. Germline lookup yields CDR1 SGHNT and CDR2 YENEEA. CDR3 protein: CASSSKIQETQYF. CDR3 nucleotide sequence: TGTGCCAGCAGCTCAAAAATCCAAGAGACCCAGTACTTC.

The chain employs TRBV5-1 and TRBJ2-1; the D gene is possibly TRBD1 (5 bases). The CDR3 length is 14 residues. The germline CDR1 and CDR2 sequences are SGHRS and YFSETQ. Trimming pared 4 bases from V and 5 bases from J, leaving 13 bases between. The CDR3, as DNA: TGCGCCAGCAGCGGGCAGGGTTCTCACAATGAGCAGTTCTTC. Translated: CASSGQGSHNEQFF.

This chain connects TRBV5-4 to TRBJ2-7, with D perhaps TRBD2 (6 bases). V lost 2 bases and J lost 7, with 13 bases in between. This CDR3 has 13 amino acids. Germline V gives CDR1 SGHNT, CDR2 YYREEE (reference sequence). The CDR3 here is CASSFGGGREQYV. CDR3 DNA: TGTGCCAGCAGCTTCGGAGGAGGGCGGGAGCAGTACGTC.

The chain is built from TRBV10-3 and TRBJ1-6; 9 nucleotides agree with TRBD1. Trimming at V came to 8 bases and at J to 5 bases, leaving 4 bases not matched to a gene. The germline gives CDR1 ENHRY, CDR2 SYGVKD. This CDR3 has 14 residues. CDR3 nucleotide sequence: TGTGCCATCGGACAGGGGAGGAATAATTCACCCCTCCACTTT. Its translation is CAIGQGRNNSPLHF.

The rearrangement links TRBV28 to TRBJ1-3; D is uncertain. This CDR3 has 13 residues. Germline CDR1 is MDHEN and CDR2 is SYDVKM. V shed 8 bases and J shed 4 bases, with 12 bases lying between them. The CDR3 nucleotides are TGTGCCAGCGCCACCCCGGGGGGAAACACCATATATTTT. Translated, it gives CASATPGGNTIYF. Together with reference TRBV28 and TRBJ1-3, the CDR3 gives the full variable domain: DVKVTQSSRYLVKRTGEKVFLECVQDMDHENMFWYRQDPGLGLRLIYFSYDVKMKEKGDIPEGYSVSREKKERFSLILESASTNQTSMYLCASATPGGNTIYFGEGSWLTVV.

This clone was observed once. The V gene is TRBV3-1 (or the pseudogene TRBV3-2), the J gene TRBJ2-3; 9 bases map to TRBD2. Germline V gene sequence: CDR1 LGHDT, CDR2 YNNKEL (reference sequence). V was pared by 4 bases and J by 6 bases, with 11 bases of the junction left unmatched. The CDR3 extends over 16 amino acids. Here the CDR3 reads CASSPEVAAGGDTQYF. CDR3 DNA: TGTGCCAGCAGCCCAGAAGTAGCGGCGGGGGGGGATACGCAGTATTTT.

The chain employs TRBV24-1 and TRBJ1-3; TRBD1 is a possible D gene (5 bases). CDR3 length: 16 residues. The germline gives CDR1 KGHDR, CDR2 SFDVKD. V lost 4 bases, J lost 0 bases, and 12 bases lay in between. CDR3 DNA sequence: TGTGCCACCAGTGACCCCGCCAGGGACTCTGGAAACACCATATATTTT. Its translation is CATSDPARDSGNTIYF.

This chain connects TRBV5-1 to TRBJ2-6; possible D gene TRBD1, 5 bases. This CDR3 has 16 amino acids. With 4 bases removed from V and 3 bases from J, the gap between germline ends came to 14 bases. CDR1 and CDR2 from the germline V gene are SGHRS and YFSETQ. CDR3 in amino acids: CASSEITGSGANVLTF. Here the CDR3 DNA reads TGCGCCAGCAGCGAAATCACAGGCAGTGGGGCCAACGTCCTGACTTTC.